The sequence of this T cell receptor (beta chain) was determined in a study of T cells after yellow fever vaccination. Overall study: The authors prepared low-cell-number fractions using SMART-Seq v4 Ultra Low Input.

This clonotype was counted only a few times. Its antigen remains unidentified. Study conclusions and caveats: Within FACS-sorted repertoires, abundant clonotypes contaminating from the bulk population could be present. Most primary-vaccination clones reappeared after the booster (approximately 95% CD4, roughly 90% CD8).

The CDR3 loop spans 14 amino acids. Losses at the gene ends were 8 bases for V and 2 bases for J; bases not matched to a gene: 8. From germline, CDR1 is MNHEY and CDR2 SMNVEV (reference sequence). In making TCR cDNA, 5'RACE template switching added a universal primer site and UMIs to it. TCRdb called the 5' RACE reads again in MiXCR, with one record for every CDR3 protein. The sample records 550,000 or so distinct CDR3 sequences, over 15% being singletons. The TCR sequence derives from a man in his thirties or forties who received the YFV17D yellow fever vaccine. The chain has TRBV27 and TRBJ2-7; 8 nucleotides match TRBD1. The sequencing used PBMCs, collected 15 days after the yellow fever booster vaccination. The CDR3 region is CASGDGTGAYEQYF. In DNA, the CDR3 is TGTGCCAGCGGTGATGGGACAGGAGCCTACGAGCAGTACTTC.